This paragraph covers one T cell receptor (beta chain) sequence. The antigen it recognizes is unknown. There are no base qualities to consult, and no much larger clone falls within one base. The library was obtained by the immunoSEQ multiplex PCR assay. DNA from the CD4+ T cells that had been cultured and isolated underwent TCR beta CDR3 sequencing. The original methods were these. Non-productive TCR sequences were removed and reads were trimmed to the CDR3 region, keeping CDR3s of at least 7 amino acids. Antigen-specific clonotypes were identified using the MANAFEST web app by comparison of expansion in peptide wells against reference cultures. To count as positive, a clone had to show expansion at FDR<0.05 compared with the reference and with all other wells, an odds ratio above 5, and a frequency above 0.1% in two replicate wells. A clonotype was defined as cross-reactive if the clonotype was significantly expanded both in SARS-CoV-2 spike wells and in at least one common cold coronavirus spike condition. Using the stringdist R package, CDR3 similarity was measured by Levenshtein distance, and unrooted trees were constructed with ape in R 3.6.1. As stored in TCRdb, this immuneACCESS dataset retains in-frame rearrangements with V and J assigned. A fraction of the clones does not appear; measured against another copy, unresolved V genes explain less than half of the discrepancy, and the remainder lacks a known reason. D and trimming were read from the DNA, whereas the V and J calls and clone size are those reported in that table. Counted in this sample were about 76,000 clones; more than 70% of them appeared once. The ten top clones hold roughly 2% of the sample.

After around eleven days of culture, CD4+ T cells were isolated with the EasySep CD4+ T cell isolation kit. None of the healthy vaccine recipients had a prior SARS-CoV-2 infection, which was confirmed by nucleocapsid antibody tests that came back negative both before and after vaccination. Half of the culture medium was replaced with fresh IL-2-containing medium on days 3 and 7. Each peptide stimulation condition was cultured in triplicate wells unless otherwise noted. Using Ficoll-Paque Plus gradient centrifugation, PBMC were separated from whole blood and then either used fresh or cryopreserved at -140C. The QIAamp micro DNA kit was used to extract genomic DNA from the cultured CD4+ T cells. The data were obtained in a study of vaccination effects on CD4 cells after COVID-19 (dated by TCRdb to the early 2020s). The study in broad terms: To identify antigen-specific CD4+ T cell clonotypes by their expansion, the ViraFEST assay first stimulated PBMC with viral peptide pools and then applied TCR sequencing. Each participant got two doses of an mRNA SARS-CoV-2 vaccine, either BNT162b2 or mRNA-1273. Each well held some 1.9 million PBMC cultured in IMDM containing approximately 5% human AB serum, 8 to 10 IU/ml IL-2 and gentamicin, along with roughly 10 ug/ml peptides. In both COVID-19 convalescent patients and infection-naive vaccine recipients, the study compared SARS-CoV-2 spike-specific CD4+ TCR repertoires from before mRNA vaccination with those from after it. A total of nine to ten COVID-19 convalescent patients and a few SARS-CoV-2-naive healthy vaccine recipients were included in the full study. The Oncomine TCR Beta short-read assay on an Illumina iSeq 100 was used to sequence cultures from other donors in the study. Overall results and qualifications from the work: Limitations of the study were the small number of convalescent patients and the absence of early post-infection timepoints. In healthy vaccine recipients, vaccine-induced clones were almost all SARS-CoV-2 mono-reactive, with only 1 of 255 being cross-reactive with common cold coronaviruses. Both infection-induced and vaccine-induced clones contracted markedly at late post-vaccination timepoints, which is consistent with waning T cell responses.

V is shortened by 3 bases, J by 0 bases, and the region joining them spans 8 bases. Inclusive of the bounding cysteine and phenylalanine, the CDR3 is 14 residues long. Kept here is only the CDR3 DNA, which spans 42 bases and is read in frame from base 1. The germline V gene supplies CDR1 MNHEY and CDR2 SVGAGI. This TCR was recovered from a human donor who received a COVID-19 vaccine. The rearrangement joined TRBV6-5 to TRBJ1-1; TRBD1 could be the D gene, as 6 bases match. This specimen consisted of CD4+ T cells from PBMCs cultured without peptide, obtained before COVID-19 vaccination. CDR3 loop: CASSYPGVNTEAFF. The nucleotide sequence is given as TGTGCCAGCAGTTATCCAGGGGTGAACACTGAAGCTTTCTTT.